This TCR beta chain derives from a study of control samples from healthy donors and cancer patients. The repertoire was sequenced with immunoSEQ multiplex PCR; TCRdb's copy has only in-frame clones and lacks some. The data hold some 200,000 clones, with about 93% observed a single time. Sequencing was performed on blood. The sequence was obtained from a man in his fifties in good health.

CDR3 loop: CASSLAENQPQHF. The CDR3 DNA reads TGCGCCAGCAGCTTGGCCGAGAATCAGCCCCAGCATTTT. This sequence joins TRBV5-1 and TRBJ1-5; D gene unclear. Between the trimmed V and J ends, which lost 0 bases and 4 bases, there was a span of 5 bases. The CDR3 loop spans 13 amino acids. From germline, CDR1 is SGHRS and CDR2 YFSETQ.